This T cell receptor (beta chain) was obtained from a study of OX40 agonist ivuxolimab in advanced cancers. Study at large: A history of anti-PD-1, anti-PD-L1 or anti-CTLA-4 therapy was acceptable, and about 37% had some. Study-wide findings and caveats: Antigen specificity of clonally expanded peripheral T cells was not established.

Regarding this clone: The antigen is undetermined.

Germline loops: CDR1 MNHEY, CDR2 SVGAGI. V gave up 4 bases and J gave up 1 base, with 10 bases separating them. This CDR3 has 14 amino acids. TCRdb's table, derived via immunoSEQ multiplex PCR, lists solely in-frame clones and lacks some. The sample lists around 68,000 clones, roughly nine tenths occurring once. This TCR was sampled from an adult with an advanced solid tumor such as melanoma, head and neck, liver or kidney cancer. Sample: CD4+ or CD8+ T cells sorted from blood, taken in a trial of the OX40 agonist ivuxolimab. This rearrangement joins TRBV6-5 to TRBJ1-1, with D perhaps matching TRBD1 (5 bases). The chain's CDR3 is CASSSPGPNTEAFF. The CDR3 nucleotides are TGTGCCAGCAGTTCCCCAGGGCCGAACACTGAAGCTTTCTTT.